These 4 T cell receptor beta chains were all obtained from the same sample, sequenced in a study of T cell responses to AZD1222 COVID-19 vaccine. TCRdb keeps only in-frame clones here, not all; method: immunoSEQ multiplex PCR. The sample includes 65,000 to 90,000 clones, approximately 87% of them seen just once. The material was peripheral blood, obtained on day 0 of AZD1222 vaccination. The receptor set was obtained from an adult in good health.

As DNA, the CDR3 is TGCGCCAGCAGCAGCACAGGGACTGGGGCCAACGTCCTGACTTTC. Translated: CASSSTGTGANVLTF. The genes are TRBV5-1 and TRBJ2-6; D possibly corresponds to TRBD1 (6 bases). CDR1 and CDR2 (germline): SGHRS, YFSETQ. CDR3 length: 15 amino acids. The germline V and J ends were trimmed by 4 bases and 2 bases, with 10 bases remaining between them.

This clone was detected once. The rearrangement links TRBV28 to TRBJ1-1; 10 nucleotides align to TRBD1. In germline, CDR1 is MDHEN, CDR2 SYDVKM. The junction had 11 bases not matched to a gene; V was cut back by 7 bases and J by 6 bases. The CDR3 totals 15 residues. The CDR3 DNA reads as TGTGCCAGCACCCGACCGGGACAGGGGAGGTCTGAAGCTTTCTTT. This encodes CASTRPGQGRSEAFF. Combining the CDR3 with reference TRBV28 and TRBJ1-1 gives the whole variable domain DVKVTQSSRYLVKRTGEKVFLECVQDMDHENMFWYRQDPGLGLRLIYFSYDVKMKEKGDIPEGYSVSREKKERFSLILESASTNQTSMYLCASTRPGQGRSEAFFGQGTRLTVV.

The rearrangement joins TRBV28 to TRBJ1-5; D unresolved. The CDR3 loop spans 10 amino acids. V lost 3 bases to trimming and J lost 6 bases, with 0 bases between them. The germline V gene has CDR1 MDHEN and CDR2 SYDVKM. The CDR3 spells CASSFQPQHF. CDR3 nucleotides: TGTGCCAGCAGTTTTCAGCCCCAGCATTTT. The full variable domain, in which reference TRBV28 and TRBJ1-5 provide the parts outside the CDR3, is DVKVTQSSRYLVKRTGEKVFLECVQDMDHENMFWYRQDPGLGLRLIYFSYDVKMKEKGDIPEGYSVSREKKERFSLILESASTNQTSMYLCASSFQPQHFGDGTRLSIL.

This rearrangement joins TRBV6-1 to TRBJ2-7; no reliable D call. Germline CDR1 MNHNS, CDR2 SASEGT. Between the trimmed V and J ends, which lost 3 bases and 3 bases, there was a span of 15 bases. The CDR3 is 15 residues long. The CDR3 sequence is CASSDRPTPNYEQYF. Written as DNA, the CDR3 is TGTGCCAGCAGTGACAGGCCGACCCCGAACTACGAGCAGTACTTC.